Sequencing of this T cell receptor beta chain was carried out in a study of blood T cell repertoires in COVID-19. For the study at large: PBMCs, B-cell-depleted T cells, or T cells were the source of the cDNA or gDNA that made up the material.

In the study's own analysis: Amplification from reference gene primers served as the basis for estimated nucleated cell counts. TCRdb's copy holds only in-frame clones and misses some; the assay was immunoSEQ multiplex PCR. For V, J and clone size, that table is used; D and trimming come from the DNA. The sample shows 50,000 to 70,000 clones, about 79% of them seen only once. The CDR3 length is 15 residues. The germline CDR1 and CDR2 sequences are SGHNT and YENEEA. Trimming pared 5 bases from V and 3 bases from J, leaving 13 bases between. This clone appeared a single time. This TCR came from a woman aged 55 to 70 with acute or convalescent COVID-19. The sample was peripheral blood. The V call is TRBV11-3, the J call TRBJ2-2, with D possibly TRBD1 on 7 matching bases. CDR3 region: CASSTQGGDTGELFF. CDR3 DNA sequence: TGTGCCAGCAGCACGCAGGGGGGCGACACCGGGGAGCTGTTTTTT.